Given below is one TCR beta chain in context. Its antigen is unidentified. Germline V lookup: CDR1 SNHLY, CDR2 FYNNEI. V was trimmed by 7 bases and J by 1 base, leaving 10 bases between them. The CDR3 covers 13 residues. Each sample gave at least 6.5 million isolated PBMCs. This sample stems from a study of blood T cells in healthy people across ages. General study points: As naive T cell percentage varied, TCR beta diversity correlated strongly with it. With donor CMV status unknown, expanded clonotype changes were possibly confounded.

The second PCR ran roughly 7 to 12 cycles with a sample-barcoded 5' primer and J-beta primers. Every sample produced at least 2.5 million CDR3-containing paired-end reads. MiXCR was run by TCRdb on the 5' RACE reads, yielding one entry per CDR3 protein. Of more than 750,000 distinct CDR3 sequences listed, almost 30% are singletons. These data also featured in a second study, about T cells of mothers and their children.

The TCR was taken from a woman in her forties in good health. Sequenced input: blood. The gene calls are TRBV2 and TRBJ1-1; D gene uncertain. Here the CDR3 reads CASMAEWNTEAFF. The CDR3 DNA reads TGTGCCAGCATGGCGGAGTGGAACACTGAAGCTTTCTTT. The whole variable domain, remainder taken from reference TRBV2 and TRBJ1-1, is EPEVTQTPSHQVTQMGQEVILRCVPISNHLYFYWYRQILGQKVEFLVSFYNNEISEKSEIFDDQFSVERPDGSNFTLKIRSTKLEDSAMYFCASMAEWNTEAFFGQGTRLTVV.